A selection of T cell receptor beta chains follows, all from one sample in a study of identical twins. TCRdb independently ran MiXCR on the 5' RACE reads; one entry per CDR3 protein. Among a few hundred thousand distinct CDR3 sequences listed, roughly 9.5% were seen once. These same data were also listed under a study on yellow fever vaccine responses in identical twins.

Material: PBMCs. The receptors were gathered from a woman between 18 and 30 years old in good health. Both conserved end residues are part of each CDR3. A D gene is named only where the DNA matches it firmly. Size is omitted from some rows. Given values are once, few, many or a class for expanded clones.

length: 16; D: TRBD1; size: -; J: TRBJ2-2; V: TRBV18; CDR3: CASSPLLQGDTGELFF; DNA: TGTGCCAGCTCACCACTACTACAGGGGGACACCGGGGAGCTGTTTTTT
length: 17; D: -; size: few; J: TRBJ2-7; V: TRBV7-6; CDR3: CASSINPVGVVNYEQYF; DNA: TGTGCCAGCAGCATTAACCCCGTCGGGGTTGTCAACTACGAGCAGTACTTC
length: 12; D: -; size: many; J: TRBJ2-5; V: TRBV5-1; CDR3: CASSLKRETQYF; DNA: TGTGCCAGCAGTCTAAAGAGAGAGACCCAGTACTTC
length: 21; D: -; size: -; J: TRBJ2-1; V: TRBV24-1; CDR3: CATSDQTGIGEWGRGYNEQFF; DNA: TGTGCCACCAGTGACCAAACCGGGATAGGGGAATGGGGTAGAGGTTACAATGAGCAGTTCTTC
length: 13; D: -; size: -; J: TRBJ2-2; V: TRBV29-1; CDR3: CSVDTENTGELFF; DNA: TGCAGCGTTGACACAGAAAACACCGGGGAGCTGTTTTTT
length: 14; D: -; size: many; J: TRBJ2-7; V: TRBV4-2; CDR3: CASSQELPGYEQYF; DNA: TGTGCCAGCAGCCAAGAGTTACCAGGCTACGAGCAGTACTTC
length: 14; D: -; size: few; J: TRBJ2-1; V: TRBV7-9; CDR3: CASTYEGGYNEQFF; DNA: TGTGCCAGCACCTACGAGGGAGGCTACAATGAGCAGTTCTTC
length: 14; D: -; size: -; J: TRBJ2-6; V: TRBV30; CDR3: CARTLGAGANVLTF; DNA: TGTGCCCGGACTCTAGGGGCTGGGGCCAACGTCCTGACTTTC
length: 12; D: -; size: -; J: TRBJ2-1; V: TRBV29-1; CDR3: CSVEDQARIQFF; DNA: TGCAGCGTTGAAGATCAGGCCAGAATTCAGTTCTTC
length: 13; D: -; size: few; J: TRBJ2-7; V: TRBV5-1; CDR3: CASSFEGLNEQYF; DNA: TGCGCCAGCAGCTTTGAGGGGCTTAACGAGCAGTACTTC
length: 15; D: -; size: -; J: TRBJ2-3; V: TRBV7-2; CDR3: CASSSRGGRTDTQYF; DNA: TGTGCCAGCAGCTCCAGGGGGGGCCGCACAGATACGCAGTATTTT
length: 18; D: -; size: -; J: TRBJ2-7; V: TRBV25-1; CDR3: CASSARRQVGSGFYEQYF; DNA: TGTGCCAGCAGTGCCAGGAGGCAGGTGGGGAGCGGTTTCTACGAGCAGTACTTC
length: 13; D: -; size: many; J: TRBJ2-1; V: TRBV7-8; CDR3: CASSLVGQHEQFF; DNA: TGTGCCAGCAGCTTAGTCGGACAGCATGAGCAGTTCTTC
length: 17; D: -; size: few; J: TRBJ2-3; V: TRBV18; CDR3: CASSPSQGGPGTDTQYF; DNA: TGTGCCAGCTCACCCTCGCAGGGGGGCCCTGGCACAGATACGCAGTATTTT
length: 9; D: -; size: many; J: TRBJ2-5; V: TRBV29-1; CDR3: CSVGETQYF; DNA: TGCAGTGTCGGAGAGACCCAGTACTTC
length: 13; D: -; size: -; J: TRBJ2-2; V: TRBV20-1; CDR3: CSASAYPGGELFF; DNA: TGCAGTGCTAGTGCCTATCCTGGCGGGGAGCTGTTTTTT
length: 14; D: TRBD2; size: -; J: TRBJ2-5; V: TRBV30; CDR3: CAWNRAGGIETQYF; DNA: TGTGCCTGGAACCGGGCGGGAGGGATAGAGACCCAGTACTTC
length: 15; D: TRBD1; size: many; J: TRBJ1-6; V: TRBV7-9; CDR3: CASSGGQGANSPLHF; DNA: TGTGCCAGCAGCGGGGGACAGGGGGCGAATTCACCCCTCCACTTT
length: 16; D: -; size: -; J: TRBJ2-1; V: TRBV9; CDR3: CASSPTGLGARNEQFF; DNA: TGTGCCAGCAGCCCAACCGGGCTAGGGGCTAGGAATGAGCAGTTCTTC
length: 15; D: TRBD1; size: -; J: TRBJ1-5; V: TRBV2; CDR3: CASSEGTGVGQPQHF; DNA: TGTGCCAGCAGTGAGGGGACAGGGGTCGGTCAGCCCCAGCATTTT
length: 16; D: -; size: few; J: TRBJ2-3; V: TRBV28; CDR3: CASSIRGPGSTDTQYF; DNA: TGTGCCAGCAGTATCCGAGGGCCCGGGAGCACAGATACGCAGTATTTT
length: 18; D: TRBD1; size: few; J: TRBJ2-1; V: TRBV29-1; CDR3: CSVEYLSGQGGFYNEQFF; DNA: TGCAGCGTTGAATACCTTTCCGGACAGGGCGGGTTTTACAATGAGCAGTTCTTC
length: 15; D: TRBD2; size: many; J: TRBJ2-1; V: TRBV7-8; CDR3: CASSPRTSGRNEQFF; DNA: TGTGCCAGCAGCCCGAGGACTAGCGGGAGGAATGAGCAGTTCTTC
length: 15; D: TRBD1; size: few; J: TRBJ2-1; V: TRBV6-2/TRBV6-3; CDR3: CASSLGTGWVHEQFF; DNA: TGTGCCAGCAGCTTAGGGACAGGGTGGGTTCATGAGCAGTTCTTC
length: 13; D: -; size: -; J: TRBJ2-7; V: TRBV6-2/TRBV6-3; CDR3: CASMNEPLGEQYF; DNA: TGTGCCAGCATGAATGAACCCCTTGGCGAGCAGTACTTC
length: 16; D: TRBD1; size: few; J: TRBJ2-7; V: TRBV7-9; CDR3: CASSSPGTGGVPEQYF; DNA: TGTGCCAGCAGCTCCCCCGGGACAGGGGGGGTTCCCGAGCAGTACTTC
length: 14; D: -; size: many; J: TRBJ1-4; V: TRBV7-2; CDR3: CASSLTGSDEKLFF; DNA: TGTGCCAGCAGCTTGACAGGATCCGATGAAAAACTGTTTTTT
length: 17; D: TRBD2; size: -; J: TRBJ2-1; V: TRBV4-2; CDR3: CASSQDSSGRDYVMQFF; DNA: TGTGCCAGCAGCCAAGACTCTAGCGGGAGGGATTATGTTATGCAGTTCTTC
length: 14; D: -; size: many; J: TRBJ2-1; V: TRBV14; CDR3: CASSRRSSYNEQFF; DNA: TGTGCCAGCAGCCGCCGGAGCTCCTACAATGAGCAGTTCTTC
length: 13; D: -; size: many; J: TRBJ2-7; V: TRBV7-9; CDR3: CASSPPGTYEQYF; DNA: TGTGCCAGCAGTCCACCGGGTACCTACGAGCAGTACTTC
length: 15; D: -; size: -; J: TRBJ2-7; V: TRBV20-1; CDR3: CSARDLETGPYEQYF; DNA: TGCAGTGCTAGAGACCTAGAGACGGGACCCTACGAGCAGTACTTC
length: 13; D: TRBD2; size: once; J: TRBJ2-7; V: TRBV30; CDR3: CAWTGAGGYEQYF; DNA: TGTGCCTGGACAGGTGCGGGGGGTTACGAGCAGTACTTC
length: 15; D: -; size: few; J: TRBJ1-2; V: TRBV7-2; CDR3: CASSVEGRVNYGYTF; DNA: TGTGCCAGCAGCGTAGAAGGACGGGTGAACTATGGCTACACCTTC
length: 11; D: -; size: few; J: TRBJ2-1; V: TRBV2; CDR3: CASSVMGHTFF; DNA: TGTGCCAGCAGTGTAATGGGGCATACGTTCTTC
length: 13; D: -; size: few; J: TRBJ2-5; V: TRBV7-2; CDR3: CASSRPMIETQYF; DNA: TGTGCCAGCAGCCGGCCTATGATCGAGACCCAGTACTTC
length: 14; D: TRBD1; size: many; J: TRBJ1-4; V: TRBV28; CDR3: CASRRTGGDEKLFF; DNA: TGTGCCAGCAGGAGGACAGGGGGCGATGAAAAACTGTTTTTT
length: 13; D: -; size: few; J: TRBJ1-1; V: TRBV5-5; CDR3: CASSTYPNTEAFF; DNA: TGTGCCAGCAGCACCTATCCGAACACTGAAGCTTTCTTT
length: 17; D: -; size: -; J: TRBJ2-3; V: TRBV12-3/TRBV12-4; CDR3: CASSLRAGPSVTDTQYF; DNA: TGTGCCAGCAGTTTACGGGCTGGACCTTCAGTCACAGATACGCAGTATTTT
length: 17; D: TRBD2; size: -; J: TRBJ2-1; V: TRBV4-2; CDR3: CASSPGQTSGRANEQFF; DNA: TGTGCCAGCAGCCCAGGGCAAACTAGCGGGAGAGCCAATGAGCAGTTCTTC
length: 15; D: -; size: many; J: TRBJ2-1; V: TRBV5-1; CDR3: CASSLEVGAYNEQFF; DNA: TGCGCCAGCAGCTTGGAGGTGGGGGCCTACAATGAGCAGTTCTTC
length: 15; D: -; size: many; J: TRBJ2-3; V: TRBV11-2; CDR3: CASSLENLWADTQYF; DNA: TGTGCCAGCAGCTTAGAGAACCTGTGGGCAGATACGCAGTATTTT
length: 19; D: TRBD2; size: few; J: TRBJ2-5; V: TRBV4-2; CDR3: CASSDGSLLAGVWGETQYF; DNA: TGTGCCAGCAGCGACGGCTCGTTGCTAGCGGGAGTCTGGGGAGAGACCCAGTACTTC
length: 14; D: TRBD1; size: many; J: TRBJ2-7; V: TRBV4-3; CDR3: CASSQDRRGLEQYF; DNA: TGCGCCAGCAGCCAAGATCGCAGGGGGCTTGAGCAGTACTTC
length: 15; D: -; size: many; J: TRBJ2-7; V: TRBV7-9; CDR3: CASSFGPTVGYEQYF; DNA: TGTGCCAGCAGCTTCGGTCCTACGGTGGGCTACGAGCAGTACTTC
length: 16; D: TRBD2; size: -; J: TRBJ2-4; V: TRBV9; CDR3: CASSAPLGGGENIQYF; DNA: TGTGCCAGCAGCGCACCCCTTGGCGGGGGGGAAAACATTCAGTACTTC
length: 13; D: TRBD2; size: many; J: TRBJ2-2; V: TRBV7-9; CDR3: CASRIAGNGELFF; DNA: TGTGCCAGCCGAATAGCGGGCAACGGGGAGCTGTTTTTT
length: 15; D: TRBD2; size: -; J: TRBJ2-1; V: TRBV7-3; CDR3: CASSPSSGGFYEQFF; DNA: TGTGCCAGCAGCCCGTCTAGCGGGGGGTTCTATGAGCAGTTCTTC
length: 13; D: -; size: many; J: TRBJ2-2; V: TRBV9; CDR3: CASSGGSRGELFF; DNA: TGTGCCAGCAGCGGAGGCTCGAGGGGGGAGCTGTTTTTT
length: 11; D: TRBD1; size: -; J: TRBJ1-2; V: TRBV29-1; CDR3: CSGRDSYGYTF; DNA: TGCAGCGGGAGGGACAGCTATGGCTACACCTTC
length: 13; D: -; size: few; J: TRBJ1-1; V: TRBV20-1; CDR3: CSARDQFNTEAFF; DNA: TGCAGTGCTAGAGACCAGTTTAACACTGAAGCTTTCTTT
length: 12; D: -; size: few; J: TRBJ1-2; V: TRBV29-1; CDR3: CSAGDGTYGYTF; DNA: TGCAGCGCTGGGGACGGTACTTATGGCTACACCTTC
length: 13; D: -; size: few; J: TRBJ2-2; V: TRBV3-1; CDR3: CASSQVHTGELFF; DNA: TGTGCCAGCAGCCAAGTACACACCGGGGAGCTGTTTTTT
length: 14; D: -; size: many; J: TRBJ2-1; V: TRBV5-1; CDR3: CASSLSASSNEQFF; DNA: TGCGCCAGCAGCTTAAGTGCTAGCTCTAATGAGCAGTTCTTC
length: 16; D: -; size: many; J: TRBJ2-1; V: TRBV2; CDR3: CASSEARSVPSNEQFF; DNA: TGTGCCAGCAGTGAAGCCCGCAGCGTCCCCAGCAATGAGCAGTTCTTC